Below are 31 T cell receptor beta chains sequenced from a single sample in a study of T cell responses to AZD1222 COVID-19 vaccine. Assay: immunoSEQ multiplex PCR; the TCRdb copy retains only in-frame clones and omits some. The repertoire holds about 160,000 clones, with about nine tenths as singletons. The starting material was peripheral blood, obtained 28 days after the second AZD1222 dose. Receptors originate from an adult who received the AZD1222 COVID-19 vaccine.

V usage is TRBV5-4 and J usage is TRBJ1-2; D may be TRBD1 (5 bases). Germline values: CDR1 SGHNT, CDR2 YYREEE (reference sequence). The CDR3 totals 13 residues. V lost 4 bases to trimming and J lost 8 bases, with 15 bases between them. The chain's CDR3 is CASSTPRGGGYTF. In nucleotides, the CDR3 is TGTGCCAGCAGCACCCCCCGGGGGGGAGGCTACACCTTC.

This clone was found once. This chain connects TRBV13 to TRBJ2-7, with D perhaps given as TRBD1 or TRBD2 (6 bases each). V lost 8 bases to trimming and J lost 2 bases, with 16 bases between them. This CDR3 has 14 residues. Per the germline V gene, CDR1 is PRHDT and CDR2 is FYEKMQ (reference sequence). CDR3 sequence (DNA): TGTGCCAGCGGAAGAGGGGGGCCCACCTACGAGCAGTACTTC. The encoded protein is CASGRGGPTYEQYF.

This rearrangement joins TRBV18 to TRBJ2-7; tentatively, D is TRBD1 or TRBD2 (7 bases each). CDR1 is KGHSH, CDR2 LQKENI, per germline. The CDR3 has 16 residues. Trimming shortened V by 4 bases and J by 9 bases, and 25 bases separated the two germline ends. CDR3 nucleotides: TGTGCCAGCTCACTGAATCGAGCGGGAACAGGGGATGGGCAGTACTTC. Its protein is CASSLNRAGTGDGQYF.

This chain connects TRBV2 to TRBJ1-1; TRBD1 aligns across 9 bases. This CDR3 has 16 residues. V lost 0 bases, J lost 4 bases, and 6 bases stayed unmatched. The germline V gene encodes CDR1 SNHLY and CDR2 FYNNEI. The CDR3 loop is CASSEAGDRAGTEAFF. CDR3 coding DNA: TGTGCCAGCAGTGAAGCGGGGGACAGGGCAGGCACTGAAGCTTTCTTT. Combining the CDR3 with reference TRBV2 and TRBJ1-1 gives the whole variable domain EPEVTQTPSHQVTQMGQEVILRCVPISNHLYFYWYRQILGQKVEFLVSFYNNEISEKSEIFDDQFSVERPDGSNFTLKIRSTKLEDSAMYFCASSEAGDRAGTEAFFGQGTRLTVV.

The chain recombines TRBV27 with TRBJ1-4, with a weak D call TRBD1 (5 bases). Germline loops: CDR1 MNHEY, CDR2 SMNVEV (reference sequence). This CDR3 has 14 residues. V shed 4 bases and J shed 3 bases, with 9 bases lying between them. CDR3 region: CASSSGRANEKLFF. CDR3 DNA sequence: TGTGCCAGCAGTTCAGGGAGGGCTAATGAAAAACTGTTTTTT. Full variable domain (remainder filled in from reference TRBV27 and TRBJ1-4): EAQVTQNPRYLITVTGKKLTVTCSQNMNHEYMSWYRQDPGLGLRQIYYSMNVEVTDKGDVPEGYKVSRKEKRNFPLILESPSPNQTSLYFCASSSGRANEKLFFGSGTQLSVL.

This clone was recorded only once. The J gene is TRBJ2-6, the V gene TRBV6-2 or TRBV6-3; possible D gene TRBD2, 6 bases. The V end lost 5 bases, the J end lost 4 bases, and 21 bases lay between the germline ends. In germline, CDR1 is MNHEY, CDR2 SVGEGT. CDR3 length: 18 residues. The CDR3 loop reads CASSAPPGRRGGANVLTF. Written as DNA, the CDR3 is TGTGCCAGCAGTGCCCCCCCCGGAAGGCGGGGAGGGGCCAACGTCCTGACTTTC.

The chain uses TRBV11-1 and TRBJ1-1, with unresolved D. The V gene's germline CDR1 is SGHAT and CDR2 FQDESV (reference sequence). V was trimmed by 2 bases and J by 1 base, leaving 14 bases between them. This CDR3 is built from 16 residues. CDR3 amino acids: CASSLRGQNQNTEAFF. The DNA for the CDR3 is TGTGCCAGCAGCTTACGAGGGCAGAACCAGAACACTGAAGCTTTCTTT.

This rearrangement joins TRBV27 to TRBJ1-1; TRBD1 is a possible D gene (5 bases). This CDR3 is 14 amino acids long. V was shortened by 6 bases and J by 2 bases, with 13 bases between the two germline ends. CDR1 and CDR2 (germline): MNHEY, SMNVEV (reference sequence). The CDR3 DNA sequence: TGTGCCAGCAGACGTTCAGGGCTTAACACTGAAGCTTTCTTT. Its protein is CASRRSGLNTEAFF.

V and J are TRBV19 and TRBJ2-7; 9 nucleotides agree with TRBD2. Losses at the gene ends were 6 bases for V and 4 bases for J; bases not matched to a gene: 7. This CDR3 region has 14 residues. Germline V CDR1 and CDR2: LNHDA, SQIVND (reference sequence). The CDR3 is CASRQTSGPYEQYF. The CDR3 DNA follows: TGTGCCAGTAGACAAACTAGCGGGCCGTACGAGCAGTACTTC.

The CDR3 here is CASSGGATDTQYF. In DNA, the CDR3 is TGTGCCAGCAGTGGCGGGGCCACAGATACGCAGTATTTT. The chain has TRBV2 and TRBJ2-3, with D possibly being TRBD2 (6 bases). V was cut by 4 bases and J by 2 bases, with 7 bases left in between. This CDR3 comprises 13 residues. The germline CDR1 and CDR2 sequences are SNHLY and FYNNEI. Drawing the rest from reference TRBV2 and TRBJ2-3, the complete variable domain is EPEVTQTPSHQVTQMGQEVILRCVPISNHLYFYWYRQILGQKVEFLVSFYNNEISEKSEIFDDQFSVERPDGSNFTLKIRSTKLEDSAMYFCASSGGATDTQYFGPGTRLTVL.

This chain joins TRBV25-1 and TRBJ2-1; perhaps TRBD2 as D (7 bases). The CDR3 length is 13 residues. Trimming took off 6 bases at V and 4 bases at J, with 10 bases between the two ends. Germline V CDR1 and CDR2: MGHDK, SYGVNS. CDR3 sequence reads: CASSKGGYNEQFF. The CDR3 DNA is TGTGCCAGCAGCAAGGGGGGGTACAATGAGCAGTTCTTC.

The CDR3 bases are TGCGCCAGCAGCCACGGACCGCGGGATACGCAGTATTTT. Translation gives CASSHGPRDTQYF. The chain employs TRBV4-1 and TRBJ2-3, with no clear D. Per the germline V gene, CDR1 is MGHRA and CDR2 is YSYEKL. Trimming took off 3 bases at V and 6 bases at J, with 10 bases between the two ends. The CDR3 covers 13 residues.

This clone appeared a few times. This chain uses TRBV20-1 with TRBJ1-2, with a tentative D call TRBD1 (6 bases). V lost 3 bases and J lost 4, with 18 bases in between. The length of the CDR3 is 15 residues. Germline CDR1 is DFQATT and CDR2 is SNEGSKA (reference sequence). The CDR3 DNA reads as TGCAGTGCTAGTGGGGGAACGGGGGCCCTCTATGGCTACACCTTC. Amino acid sequence: CSASGGTGALYGYTF.

The CDR3 DNA is TGTGCCAGCAGTCGGGACGGATCCTATGGCTACACCTTC. Encoded protein: CASSRDGSYGYTF. The chain links TRBV6-6 to TRBJ1-2, with TRBD1 as a possible D gene (5 bases). V lost 5 bases to trimming and J lost 4 bases, with 11 bases between them. In germline, CDR1 is MNHNY, CDR2 SVGAGI (reference sequence). This CDR3 has 13 amino acids.

The chain couples TRBV27 to TRBJ2-5, with D possibly matching TRBD1 (5 bases). This CDR3 region has 13 residues. The ends were cut back, 3 bases at V and 7 bases at J, with 12 bases in the middle. Germline V gene lookup returns CDR1 MNHEY and CDR2 SMNVEV (reference sequence). CDR3 sequence reads: CASSFEGVGTQYF. CDR3 nucleotides: TGTGCCAGCAGTTTCGAAGGGGTTGGGACCCAGTACTTC.

The CDR3 DNA is TGTGCCAGCAGCTTAGATCTTGGGGGACTAGCGAGGGATGAGCAGTTCTTC. Translating gives CASSLDLGGLARDEQFF. This sequence joins TRBV11-3 and TRBJ2-1, with 10 nucleotides matching TRBD2. The CDR3 sequence is 17 residues long. Germline CDR1 and CDR2: SGHNT and YENEEA. After removal of 0 bases from V and 8 bases from J, the junction contained 10 bases not matched to a gene.

The chain joins TRBV11-2 to TRBJ2-1, with 10 bases aligning to TRBD2. The CDR3 totals 15 residues. Trimming cost V 5 bases and J 4 bases; bases outside gene matches: 5. The germline V gene encodes CDR1 SGHAT and CDR2 FQNNGV. The chain's CDR3 is CASSPGTSEYNEQFF. DNA of the CDR3: TGTGCCAGCAGCCCCGGGACTAGCGAGTACAATGAGCAGTTCTTC. The full variable domain, in which reference TRBV11-2 and TRBJ2-1 provide the parts outside the CDR3, is EAGVAQSPRYKIIEKRQSVAFWCNPISGHATLYWYQQILGQGPKLLIQFQNNGVVDDSQLPKDRFSAERLKGVDSTLKIQPAKLEDSAVYLCASSPGTSEYNEQFFGPGTRLTVL.

This chain uses TRBV2 with TRBJ1-5; D possibly corresponds to TRBD1 (5 bases). This CDR3 has 14 amino acids. Per germline, CDR1 SNHLY and CDR2 FYNNEI. Trimming cost V 7 bases and J 10 bases, with 20 bases left between them. The CDR3 reads CASKAGSGNRPQHF. CDR3 DNA sequence: TGTGCCAGCAAGGCGGGGTCAGGGAATCGACCCCAGCATTTT. The whole variable domain, remainder taken from reference TRBV2 and TRBJ1-5, is EPEVTQTPSHQVTQMGQEVILRCVPISNHLYFYWYRQILGQKVEFLVSFYNNEISEKSEIFDDQFSVERPDGSNFTLKIRSTKLEDSAMYFCASKAGSGNRPQHFGDGTRLSIL.

The chain couples TRBV6-1 to TRBJ1-1; D gene uncertain. The CDR3 is made up of 13 amino acids. V was shortened by 0 bases and J by 5 bases, with 7 bases between the two germline ends. CDR1 is MNHNS and CDR2 is SASEGT in the germline V gene. The CDR3 coding sequence is TGTGCCAGCAGTGAAGCGGTTGGAACTGAAGCTTTCTTT. Encoded protein: CASSEAVGTEAFF.

The chain links TRBV10-3 to TRBJ1-2; no clear D. The CDR3 extends over 13 amino acids. V lost 3 bases and J lost 2, with 7 bases in between. CDR1 and CDR2 (germline): ENHRY, SYGVKD. The CDR3 coding sequence is TGTGCCATCAGTGAATATCAGAACTATGGCTACACCTTC. It is translated as CAISEYQNYGYTF.

This clone was seen only once. The chain recombines TRBV14 with TRBJ1-2; no clear D gene. The germline V and J ends were trimmed by 4 bases and 6 bases, with 18 bases remaining between them. This CDR3 is 15 amino acids long. Germline CDR1 is SGHDN and CDR2 is FVKESK. This CDR3 reads CASSPRAGRVDGYTF. The CDR3 bases are TGTGCCAGCAGCCCACGTGCGGGCAGAGTGGATGGCTACACCTTC.

The chain recombines TRBV5-4 with TRBJ2-5; D is perhaps TRBD2 (5 bases). The length of the CDR3 is 12 residues. V lost 3 bases to trimming and J lost 7 bases, with 10 bases between them. Looked up from germline, CDR1 is SGHNT and CDR2 is YYREEE (reference sequence). The CDR3 coding sequence is TGTGCCAGCAGCTACACAGAGGGGACCCAGTACTTC. This sequence encodes CASSYTEGTQYF.

V usage is TRBV7-2 and J usage is TRBJ2-7, with D perhaps matching TRBD2 (6 bases). Germline CDR1 and CDR2: SGHTA and FQGNSA. Deletions cut 5 bases from V and 6 bases from J, with 11 bases between. This CDR3 spans 12 amino acids. CDR3 sequence reads: CASSLHGGEQYF. As DNA, the CDR3 is TGTGCCAGCAGCCTACACGGGGGCGAGCAGTACTTC.

The J gene is TRBJ2-2, the V gene TRBV3-1 (or the pseudogene TRBV3-2), with TRBD1 matching over 8 bases. This CDR3 is built from 13 residues. The junction had 3 bases not matched to a gene; V was cut back by 8 bases and J by 4 bases. The germline CDR1 and CDR2 sequences are LGHDT and YNNKEL (reference sequence). The CDR3: CASQGARTGELFF. CDR3 nucleotide sequence: TGTGCCAGCCAGGGGGCGCGCACCGGGGAGCTGTTTTTT.

The gene calls are TRBV4-1 and TRBJ1-1; a weak D match, TRBD1 (6 bases). Between the trimmed V and J ends, which lost 4 bases and 10 bases, there was a span of 13 bases. Looked up from germline, CDR1 is MGHRA and CDR2 is YSYEKL. The CDR3 runs 12 residues. The CDR3 bases are TGCGCCAGCAGCCCGGACAGTGGTATAGCTTTCTTT. Protein product: CASSPDSGIAFF.

The rearrangement uses TRBV6-6 and TRBJ1-1; D unclear. V shed 6 bases and J shed 1 base, with 12 bases lying between them. Germline V gene sequence: CDR1 MNHNY, CDR2 SVGAGI (reference sequence). The CDR3 loop spans 14 amino acids. This CDR3 reads CASSDGAENTEAFF. CDR3 nucleotides: TGTGCCAGCAGCGACGGTGCAGAGAACACTGAAGCTTTCTTT.

The V and J genes are TRBV24-1 and TRBJ2-2; D possibly matches TRBD1 or TRBD2 (5 bases each). The CDR3 length is 16 residues. The germline V and J ends were trimmed by 1 base and 1 base, with 9 bases remaining between them. From germline, CDR1 is KGHDR and CDR2 SFDVKD. This CDR3 reads CATSDLEGLNTGELFF. In DNA, the CDR3 is TGTGCCACCAGTGATTTAGAGGGGTTGAACACCGGGGAGCTGTTTTTT.

This clone was seen just once. The chain links TRBV7-2 to TRBJ1-3; 7 bases are shared with TRBD1. There are 16 residues in the CDR3. Germline lookup yields CDR1 SGHTA and CDR2 FQGNSA. Unmatched junction bases numbered 7, after V lost 5 bases and J lost 0 bases. The CDR3 nucleotides read TGTGCCAGCAGCCCCGACGGGACAGTCTCTGGAAACACCATATATTTT. Protein product: CASSPDGTVSGNTIYF.

The chain joins TRBV12-3 or TRBV12-4 to TRBJ1-1; no firm D call. Deletions cut 10 bases from V and 3 bases from J, with 12 bases between. The CDR3 has 12 residues. CDR3 amino acids: CATRAVDTEAFF. Written as DNA, the CDR3 is TGTGCCACCCGGGCGGTGGACACTGAAGCTTTCTTT.

This chain connects TRBV6-5 to TRBJ2-7, with 7 bases fitting TRBD1. The CDR3 is 13 residues long. With 6 bases clipped from V and 2 bases from J, the junction kept 4 bases outside the gene matches. Germline CDR1 and CDR2: MNHEY and SVGAGI. The CDR3 spells CASRTGTAYEQYF. Here the CDR3 DNA reads TGTGCCAGCAGAACCGGGACAGCCTACGAGCAGTACTTC.

A single count supports this clone. The gene calls are TRBV11-2 and TRBJ1-4, with TRBD1 identical over 7 bases. The germline V gene encodes CDR1 SGHAT and CDR2 FQNNGV. Trimming cost V 5 bases and J 7 bases; bases outside gene matches: 10. The CDR3 totals 15 residues. In DNA, the CDR3 is TGTGCCAGCAGCGGACGGGGACAGCGGTTTGAAAAACTGTTTTTT. Amino acids: CASSGRGQRFEKLFF.